Each of the 4 T cell receptor beta chains below was sequenced from the same sample in a study of blood T cells in healthy people across ages. The use of a sample-barcoded 5' primer and a J-beta primer mix characterized a second PCR of about 7 to 12 cycles. TCRdb itself ran the 5' RACE reads through MiXCR, one entry per CDR3 protein. The sample records around 2 million distinct CDR3 sequences, around 40% being singletons. Source material: blood. Every receptor here comes from a human donor in good health.

This chain connects TRBV7-3 to TRBJ2-1; 9 bases line up with TRBD2. CDR1 is SGHTA and CDR2 is FQGTGA in the germline V gene. After removal of 0 bases from V and 2 bases from J, the junction contained 8 bases not matched to a gene. This CDR3 comprises 18 residues. The CDR3 sequence is CASSLTGSRGGTYNEQFF. The CDR3 DNA reads TGTGCCAGCAGCTTAACAGGATCGCGGGGGGGGACCTACAATGAGCAGTTCTTC.

At least ten counts were recorded for this clonotype. This chain connects TRBV6-5 to TRBJ2-4; the D gene is possibly TRBD2 (5 bases). The CDR3 spans 13 residues. CDR1 MNHEY and CDR2 SVGAGI come from the germline V gene. V was clipped by 5 bases and J by 0 bases, with 5 bases between them. The CDR3 loop is CASSGLAKNIQYF. CDR3 DNA sequence: TGTGCCAGCAGTGGACTAGCCAAAAACATTCAGTACTTC.

The genes are TRBV29-1 and TRBJ2-7; TRBD2 matches at 11 bases. The last part of the DNA fits TRBJ2-5 better; the J call may be wrong. This CDR3 comprises 13 residues. Per germline, CDR1 SQVTM and CDR2 ANQGSEA. The CDR3 protein is CSVSGTSGETQYF. CDR3 sequence (DNA): TGCAGCGTGTCCGGGACTAGCGGCGAGACCCAGTACTTC.

A few counts support this clonotype. The V and J genes are TRBV7-9 and TRBJ2-7; TRBD2 is a possible D gene (6 bases). The germline V gene has CDR1 SEHNR and CDR2 FQNEAQ (reference sequence). CDR3 size: 13 residues. CDR3 sequence reads: CVSGWGDSYEQYF. The CDR3 DNA is TGTGTCTCCGGGTGGGGGGACTCCTACGAGCAGTACTTC.